Shown below are 20 T cell receptor beta chains from a single sample sequenced in a study of shared T cell receptors in the human thymus. The protocol was immunoSEQ multiplex PCR, while the TCRdb copy is restricted to in-frame clones and leaves out a portion. The sample consists of fewer than 700,000 clones, roughly 88% of them appearing once. These same records also appear under a second study, on human thymus T cells.

The sample was thymocytes. The receptors shown here come from a boy in the first two years of life with a congenital heart defect.

The V and J genes are TRBV27 and TRBJ2-7; 12 bases agree with TRBD2. The germline CDR1 and CDR2 sequences are MNHEY and SMNVEV (reference sequence). This CDR3 comprises 20 residues. The V gene end was trimmed by 4 bases and the J gene end by 0 bases; junction bases not matched to a gene: 16. The CDR3 sequence is CASSSNPETSGSGSSYEQYF. The CDR3 region has the DNA TGTGCCAGCAGTTCTAACCCTGAGACTAGCGGGAGTGGGAGCTCCTACGAGCAGTACTTC.

The count of this clone is one. The rearrangement uses TRBV5-8 and TRBJ2-4; no reliable D call. CDR3 length: 15 amino acids. Germline CDR1 reads SGHTS; CDR2 reads YDEGEE. V was trimmed by 1 base and J by 2 bases, leaving 10 bases between them. The CDR3, as DNA: TGTGCCAGCAGCTTGTTCAGTTTCACCAAAAACATTCAGTACTTC. Residues: CASSLFSFTKNIQYF.

The chain employs TRBV7-9 and TRBJ2-1, with D possibly being TRBD2 (5 bases). The CDR3 has 14 amino acids. Germline V gene sequence: CDR1 SEHNR, CDR2 FQNEAQ (reference sequence). V was shortened by 1 base and J by 9 bases, with 13 bases between the two germline ends. The CDR3 region has the DNA TGTGCCAGCAGCTTAGGTCCGGCAGCGGTTGAGCAGTTCTTC. Amino acid sequence: CASSLGPAAVEQFF.

The chain uses TRBV9 and TRBJ1-4, with TRBD1 matching over 8 bases. V dropped 0 bases and J dropped 4; count of bases not matched to a gene: 2. CDR3 length: 15 amino acids. The germline V gene encodes CDR1 SGDLS and CDR2 YYNGEE. The CDR3 sequence: CASSVDRGFNEKLFF. CDR3 coding DNA: TGTGCCAGCAGCGTAGACAGGGGGTTTAATGAAAAACTGTTTTTT.

The V call is TRBV21-1, the J call TRBJ2-5; the tabulated D call, TRBD1, remains unverified against the DNA. TRBV21-1 is annotated as a pseudogene. The CDR3 is 15 residues long. The CDR3 loop is CASSTRTGERETQYF. CDR3 nucleotide sequence: TGTGCCAGCAGCACCAGGACAGGGGAGAGGGAGACCCAGTACTTC.

This chain links TRBV20-1 with TRBJ2-5, with 7 bases matching TRBD2. Germline V gene lookup returns CDR1 DFQATT and CDR2 SNEGSKA (reference sequence). This CDR3 contains 11 residues. V lost 6 bases, J lost 7 bases, and 5 bases stayed unmatched. CDR3 loop: CSARLALTQYF. DNA of the CDR3: TGCAGTGCACGACTAGCCCTGACCCAGTACTTC.

This chain joins TRBV30 and TRBJ1-1; 8 bases map to TRBD1. The germline gives CDR1 GTSNPN, CDR2 SVGIG (reference sequence). There are 17 residues in the CDR3. Trimming took 3 bases from V and 1 from J; bases not matched to a gene: 13. CDR3 nucleotides: TGTGCCTGGAGGCCCGACAGGGGAGAAAGAGGGAACACTGAAGCTTTCTTT. Translated: CAWRPDRGERGNTEAFF.

The V gene is TRBV6-6, the J gene TRBJ1-5; TRBD1 matches at 7 bases. The CDR3 loop spans 16 amino acids. Germline CDR1 and CDR2: MNHNY and SVGAGI (reference sequence). Unmatched junction bases numbered 5, after V lost 2 bases and J lost 1 base. The CDR3 coding sequence is TGTGCCAGCAGTTACCTGGGACAGTCCAGCAATCAGCCCCAGCATTTT. Residues: CASSYLGQSSNQPQHF.

This clone was picked up one time. The chain recombines TRBV20-1 with TRBJ1-5; D gene uncertain. The CDR3 covers 11 residues. Germline V gene sequence: CDR1 DFQATT, CDR2 SNEGSKA (reference sequence). Between the trimmed V and J ends, which lost 6 bases and 5 bases, there was a span of 8 bases. The CDR3 bases are TGCAGTGCCACTCTGGATCAGCCCCAGCATTTT. Encoded protein: CSATLDQPQHF.

This chain links TRBV5-4 with TRBJ2-2; TRBD2 aligns across 12 bases. Germline CDR1 SGHNT, CDR2 YYREEE (reference sequence). Trimming removed 2 bases from V and 8 bases from J; junction bases left unmatched: 7. The CDR3 is made up of 16 amino acids. The CDR3 DNA reads TGTGCCAGCAGCTTTAGACTAGCGGGAGTGGGAGGGGAGCTGTTTTTT. This translates into CASSFRLAGVGGELFF.

With regard to this clone: Germline and junction disagree at one end, which may indicate a read error. This rearrangement joins TRBV14 to TRBJ1-2; D gene uncertain. The germline CDR1 and CDR2 sequences are SGHDN and FVKESK. CDR3 length: 16 residues. The CDR3 bases are TGTGCCAGCAGACAAGGAGCAGGTGAGGGTGTCTATGGCTACACCTTC. Translation gives CASRQGAGEGVYGYTF. The entire variable domain, with the rest obtained from reference TRBV14 and TRBJ1-2, is as follows: EAGVTQFPSHSVIEKGQTVTLRCDPISGHDNLYWYRRVMGKEIKFLLHFVKESKQDESGMPNNRFLAERTGGTYSTLKVQPAELEDSGVYFCASRQGAGEGVYGYTFGSGTRLTVV.

This chain links TRBV6-6 with TRBJ1-5; a weak D match, TRBD1 (6 bases). V dropped 7 bases and J dropped 3 bases, with 19 bases sitting between them. The CDR3 is 16 amino acids. CDR1 and CDR2 from the germline V gene are MNHNY and SVGAGI (reference sequence). For the CDR3, the DNA is TGTGCCAGCATCTTCCGGGACAAGGACCCCAATCAGCCCCAGCATTTT. Translation gives CASIFRDKDPNQPQHF.

The rearrangement joins TRBV30 to TRBJ2-1, with D hard to call. Germline CDR1 is GTSNPN and CDR2 is SVGIG (reference sequence). The V end lost 1 base, the J end lost 9 bases, and 10 bases lay between the germline ends. CDR3 length equals 12 residues. The CDR3 loop is CAWSETVIEQFF. The CDR3 DNA is TGTGCCTGGAGTGAAACAGTTATTGAGCAGTTCTTC.

In this sample, this clone turned up a few times. V usage is TRBV7-2 and J usage is TRBJ2-1; 9 nucleotides agree with TRBD2. The CDR3 has 16 residues. V trimming: 1 base; J trimming: 7 bases; junction bases outside the gene matches: 8. Germline CDR1 and CDR2: SGHTA and FQGNSA. CDR3 amino acids: CASSLVLGGRGNEQFF. The CDR3 bases are TGTGCCAGCAGCTTAGTGTTGGGCGGGAGGGGAAATGAGCAGTTCTTC.

The chain's CDR3 is CAWSVAEQAGYEQYF. DNA for the CDR3: TGTGCCTGGAGTGTGGCAGAACAGGCTGGCTACGAGCAGTACTTC. J is TRBJ2-7 and V is TRBV30; a weak D match, TRBD1 (5 bases). Germline lookup yields CDR1 GTSNPN and CDR2 SVGIG (reference sequence). This CDR3 is built from 15 residues. V lost 0 bases and J 3 bases, leaving 15 bases between the germline ends.

With regard to this clone: This same CDR3 is encoded by further DNA sequences in the sample. V usage is TRBV11-3 and J usage is TRBJ1-1, with D possibly matching TRBD1 (6 bases). Germline loops: CDR1 SGHNT, CDR2 YENEEA. The CDR3 loop spans 13 amino acids. V was trimmed by 3 bases and J by 1 base, leaving 6 bases between them. The DNA of the CDR3 is TGTGCCAGCAGCTTGACAGGGAACACTGAAGCTTTCTTT. Its protein is CASSLTGNTEAFF.

This clone appeared a single time. The chain employs TRBV5-8 and TRBJ1-2; 7 nucleotides agree with TRBD1. The CDR3 is 15 residues long. V was clipped by 3 bases and J by 5 bases; unmatched bases: 10. Germline V CDR1 and CDR2: SGHTS, YDEGEE. Here the CDR3 reads CASSSLRGQFYGYTF. The DNA for the CDR3 is TGTGCCAGCAGCTCGCTTAGGGGACAGTTTTATGGCTACACCTTC.

V usage is TRBV5-1 and J usage is TRBJ2-1, with 11 bases lining up with TRBD2. V lost 4 bases, J lost 6 bases, and 3 bases stayed unmatched. This CDR3 has 14 residues. Germline V lookup: CDR1 SGHRS, CDR2 YFSETQ. CDR3 sequence (DNA): TGCGCCAGCAGCAACACTAGCGGGAGCAATGAGCAGTTCTTC. Its translation is CASSNTSGSNEQFF.

The V gene is TRBV28, the J gene TRBJ2-7; tentative D call: TRBD2 (5 bases). The V end lost 3 bases, the J end lost 1 base, and 10 bases lay between the germline ends. The length of the CDR3 is 14 residues. CDR1 and CDR2 from the germline V gene are MDHEN and SYDVKM. The CDR3 coding sequence is TGTGCCAGCAGTTTCGGGGTAGAGTCCTACGAGCAGTACTTC. Translated: CASSFGVESYEQYF. The complete variable domain, with remaining parts taken from reference TRBV28 and TRBJ2-7, reads DVKVTQSSRYLVKRTGEKVFLECVQDMDHENMFWYRQDPGLGLRLIYFSYDVKMKEKGDIPEGYSVSREKKERFSLILESASTNQTSMYLCASSFGVESYEQYFGPGTRLTVT.

The chain links TRBV25-1 to TRBJ2-1; no clear D. The CDR3 loop spans 13 amino acids. Trimming left V 4 bases short and J 9 bases short, with 13 bases between. Germline CDR1 MGHDK, CDR2 SYGVNS. CDR3 nucleotides: TGTGCCAGCAGTGCTACTAAACGTGGTGAGCAGTTCTTC. Translation: CASSATKRGEQFF.